These 7 T cell receptor beta chains share one sample of origin, sequenced in a study of blood T cell repertoires in COVID-19. Here immunoSEQ multiplex PCR was the method, and the copy in TCRdb shows in-frame clones only, minus some. The sample lists roughly 300,000 clones; more than 75% were seen once. Specimen: PBMCs or T cells enriched from blood (not recorded which). These receptor sequences come from a woman under 30 who had recovered from COVID-19.

This clone was counted at least ten times. V gene TRBV30 combines with J gene TRBJ2-1, with 7 bases lining up with TRBD1. Trimming cost V 2 bases and J 5 bases; bases outside gene matches: 24. The CDR3 runs to 20 residues. CDR1 is GTSNPN and CDR2 is SVGIG in the germline V gene (reference sequence). The DNA for the CDR3 is TGTGCCTGGAGTCTAGCCAATACCTGGGCTAACAGGGGTAACGACAATGAGCAGTTCTTC. This codes for CAWSLANTWANRGNDNEQFF.

The J gene is TRBJ2-2, the V gene TRBV5-3; 9 bases fit TRBD1. TRBV5-3 is labeled an ORF, and its function is uncertain. Trimming at V came to 4 bases and at J to 2 bases, leaving 21 bases not matched to a gene. This CDR3 has 21 residues. CDR3 in amino acids: CARSLPTGGDYNPLNTGELFF. The CDR3 DNA sequence: TGTGCCAGAAGCCTTCCGACAGGGGGGGATTATAACCCTCTAAACACCGGGGAGCTGTTTTTT.

This chain uses TRBV7-9 with TRBJ2-7; the D gene is possibly TRBD2 (5 bases). CDR1 and CDR2 from the germline V gene are SEHNR and FQNEAQ (reference sequence). V was shortened by 5 bases and J by 3 bases, with 14 bases between the two germline ends. The CDR3 is 14 residues long. CDR3 amino acids: CASSPATSGYEQYF. CDR3 in DNA: TGTGCCAGCAGCCCCGCAACGAGCGGCTACGAGCAGTACTTC.

The chain couples TRBV19 to TRBJ2-1; TRBD1 matches at 7 bases. Unmatched junction bases numbered 2, after V lost 3 bases and J lost 9 bases. This CDR3 comprises 12 residues. Germline-derived CDR1 and CDR2 are LNHDA and SQIVND (reference sequence). CDR3 protein: CASSIDRVEQFF. For the CDR3, the DNA is TGTGCCAGTAGTATTGACAGGGTTGAGCAGTTCTTC. The full variable domain, with the rest looked up from reference TRBV19 and TRBJ2-1, is DGGITQSPKYLFRKEGQNVTLSCEQNLNHDAMYWYRQDPGQGLRLIYYSQIVNDFQKGDIAEGYSVSREKKESFPLTVTSAQKNPTAFYLCASSIDRVEQFFGPGTRLTVL.

The chain couples TRBV2 to TRBJ1-4; D gene uncertain. The CDR3 length is 13 residues. Trimming shortened V by 6 bases and J by 8 bases, and 13 bases separated the two germline ends. The germline CDR1 and CDR2 sequences are SNHLY and FYNNEI. CDR3 DNA sequence: TGTGCCAGCAGCAGGTCCATGCTCGAAAAACTGTTTTTT. It translates to CASSRSMLEKLFF.

The rearrangement joins TRBV7-3 to TRBJ1-1; D remains ambiguous. Germline CDR1 SGHTA, CDR2 FQGTGA. The CDR3 has 13 residues. The germline V and J ends were trimmed by 5 bases and 0 bases, with 7 bases remaining between them. The CDR3 reads CASSPSVNTEAFF. The CDR3, as DNA: TGTGCCAGCAGCCCGAGTGTGAACACTGAAGCTTTCTTT.

The chain joins TRBV28 to TRBJ1-1; 8 positions match TRBD1. Germline V gives CDR1 MDHEN, CDR2 SYDVKM. V shed 2 bases and J 5 bases; nucleotides not matched to a gene: 4. The CDR3 has 14 amino acids. This CDR3 reads CASSLQGAWTEAFF. The CDR3 DNA follows: TGTGCCAGCAGTTTACAGGGGGCATGGACTGAAGCTTTCTTT. The full variable domain, completed using reference TRBV28 and TRBJ1-1, is DVKVTQSSRYLVKRTGEKVFLECVQDMDHENMFWYRQDPGLGLRLIYFSYDVKMKEKGDIPEGYSVSREKKERFSLILESASTNQTSMYLCASSLQGAWTEAFFGQGTRLTVV.